A selection of T cell receptor beta chains follows, all from one sample in a study of beta chain features in type 1 diabetes. Generated by immunoSEQ multiplex PCR, the TCRdb table keeps only in-frame clones and is missing some. The table lists around 600,000 clones, around 12% of them singletons, with around 0.12% in the top ten. Sequences were obtained from naive CD4+ T cells from blood. These receptors were obtained from a man aged 25-45 years with type 1 diabetes. Each CDR3 is given with its conserved first and last residue. A D gene is named only where the DNA matches it firmly. Some rows have no size entry. The others give once, few or many, or a class for an expanded clone.

-	TRBV10-3	TRBJ1-2	-	TGTGCCATCACCGCTCAGACTAACTCTGGCTACACCTTC	CAITAQTNSGYTF
-	TRBV13	TRBJ1-2	-	TGTGCCAGCAGCTTAGGCCTGGCGAACTATGGCTACACCTTC	CASSLGLANYGYTF
-	TRBV2	TRBJ2-2	-	TGTGCCAGCTCACCCCGGACGGGGGAAACCGGGGAGCTGTTTTTT	CASSPRTGETGELFF
TRBD1	TRBV6-5	TRBJ2-3	-	TGTGCCAGCAGTTACCCCTCGGACAGGACAGATACGCAGTATTTT	CASSYPSDRTDTQYF
TRBD1	TRBV6-5	TRBJ1-2	few	TGTGCCAGTCTCTCACGAGTCAGGGGGCGAGATGGCTACACCTTC	CASLSRVRGRDGYTF
TRBD1	TRBV9	TRBJ1-2	-	TGTGCCAGCAGCCGACAGGGAGCTAACTATGGCTACACCTTC	CASSRQGANYGYTF
-	TRBV7-9	TRBJ2-7	-	TGTGCCAGCAGCCTGACACCGGACTACGAGCAGTACTTC	CASSLTPDYEQYF
TRBD2	TRBV7-2	TRBJ2-2	few	TGTGCCAGCGGGCAGCGGGGGGCAATCCACACCGGGGAGCTGTTTTTT	CASGQRGAIHTGELFF
-	TRBV7-2	TRBJ2-3	few	TGTGCCCTCCGGGCAGGTGCAACAGATACGCAGTATTTT	CALRAGATDTQYF
TRBD1	TRBV27	TRBJ2-1	-	TGTGCCAGCAGTTTCAGGGGGCCCTACAATGAGCAGTTCTTC	CASSFRGPYNEQFF
TRBD2	TRBV4-2	TRBJ2-1	few	TGTGCCAGCAGCCAGGGGACTACGTACAATGAGCAGTTCTTC	CASSQGTTYNEQFF
TRBD1	TRBV19	TRBJ2-5	-	TGTGCCAGTAGTGGACAGGTACAAGAGACCCAGTACTTC	CASSGQVQETQYF
TRBD1	TRBV4-3	TRBJ2-7	-	TGCGCCAGCAGCCAAGGCGATGCTACAGGGGGCGTCTACGAGCAGTACTTC	CASSQGDATGGVYEQYF
-	TRBV5-1	TRBJ2-5	few	TGCGCCAGCAGCCTCCGAGAGACCCAGTACTTC	CASSLRETQYF
TRBD1	TRBV7-9	TRBJ2-4	few	TGTGCCAGCAGCTTAGGAGGGGGCATAAACATTCAGTACTTC	CASSLGGGINIQYF
-	TRBV7-8	TRBJ1-5	-	TGTGCCAGCAGCTTTCAGGCTCATAGCAATCAGCCCCAGCATTTT	CASSFQAHSNQPQHF
-	TRBV9	TRBJ2-3	-	TGTGCCAGCAGCCCGGGGGACAGCACAGATACGCAGTATTTT	CASSPGDSTDTQYF
-	TRBV5-1	TRBJ2-2	-	TGCGCCAGCAGCTTGACACAGACTCCCGGGGAGCTGTTTTTT	CASSLTQTPGELFF
-	TRBV15	TRBJ2-1	few	TGTGCCACCAGCAGAGATGCCAGGGTACATGAGCAGTTCTTC	CATSRDARVHEQFF
TRBD1	TRBV25-1	TRBJ1-1	few	TGTGCCAGCAGTGAATACAGACAGGGCAGCACTGAAGCTTTCTTT	CASSEYRQGSTEAFF
TRBD2	TRBV27	TRBJ2-7	-	TGTGCCAGCAGTCCAAGCACCGGGACTAGCTACGAGCAGTACTTC	CASSPSTGTSYEQYF
-	TRBV5-1	TRBJ1-2	-	TGCGCCAGCAGCCAGACGGCATCGCGGGGCTATGGCTACACCTTC	CASSQTASRGYGYTF
-	TRBV9	TRBJ2-5	few	TGTGCCAGCAGCGTAGCCGCCGGCGCGATCCAAGAGACCCAGTACTTC	CASSVAAGAIQETQYF
TRBD2	TRBV5-8	TRBJ2-5	few	TGTGCCAGCAGCTTGGATGGCGGGGGGAAGACCCAGTACTTC	CASSLDGGGKTQYF
-	TRBV28	TRBJ2-2	-	TGTGCCAGCAGTTTGATCTTGCCCTCCGGGGAGCTGTTTTTT	CASSLILPSGELFF